This T cell receptor beta chain derives from a study of blood T cell repertoires in COVID-19. Study context: Sites across the United States, Italy and Spain contributed samples from acute and convalescent COVID-19. PBMCs, B-cell-depleted T cells, or T cells were the source of the cDNA or gDNA that made up the material.

Only a few counts were recorded for this clone. Germline CDR1 and CDR2: SNHLY and FYNNEI. V shed 9 bases and J shed 4 bases, with 3 bases lying between them. The CDR3 covers 10 residues. Study processing details: Estimation of nucleated cell counts was performed using reference gene primer amplification. Data came from immunoSEQ multiplex PCR; TCRdb stores just in-frame clones and leaves some out. That table is the source of V, J and clone size, and D and trimming were worked out from the DNA. The table has approximately 140,000 clones, around nine tenths seen once. This receptor was taken from a human donor in a cohort sampled during active COVID-19. Input material: peripheral blood. The J gene is TRBJ2-2, the V gene TRBV2; no firm D call. The CDR3 region has the DNA TGTGCCAGTCGCACCGGGGAGCTGTTTTTT. Amino acids: CASRTGELFF.